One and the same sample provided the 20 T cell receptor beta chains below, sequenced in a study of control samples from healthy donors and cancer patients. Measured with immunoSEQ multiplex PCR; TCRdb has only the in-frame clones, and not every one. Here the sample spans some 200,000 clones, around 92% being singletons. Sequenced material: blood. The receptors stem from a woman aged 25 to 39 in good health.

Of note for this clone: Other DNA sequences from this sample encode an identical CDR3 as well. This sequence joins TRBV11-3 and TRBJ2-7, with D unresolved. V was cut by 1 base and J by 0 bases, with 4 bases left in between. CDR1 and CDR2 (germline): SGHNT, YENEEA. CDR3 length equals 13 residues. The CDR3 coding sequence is TGTGCCAGCAGCTTAGCCAGCTCCTACGAGCAGTACTTC. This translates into CASSLASSYEQYF.

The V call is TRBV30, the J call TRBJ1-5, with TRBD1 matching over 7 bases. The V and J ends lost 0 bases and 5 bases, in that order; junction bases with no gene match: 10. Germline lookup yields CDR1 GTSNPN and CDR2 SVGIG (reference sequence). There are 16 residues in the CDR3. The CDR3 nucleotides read TGTGCCTGGAGTGTACCCGACAGGGAGGGGTATCAGCCCCAGCATTTT. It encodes CAWSVPDREGYQPQHF.

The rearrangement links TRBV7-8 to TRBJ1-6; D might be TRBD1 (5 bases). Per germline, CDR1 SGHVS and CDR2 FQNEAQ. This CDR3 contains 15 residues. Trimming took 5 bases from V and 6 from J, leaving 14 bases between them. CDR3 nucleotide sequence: TGTGCCAGCAGCCACCGTGACAGCGGTAATTCACCCCTCCACTTT. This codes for CASSHRDSGNSPLHF.

CDR3 sequence reads: CASSTVRDQPQHF. In DNA, the CDR3 is TGTGCCAGCAGTACGGTCAGGGATCAGCCCCAGCATTTT. The rearrangement joins TRBV6-5 to TRBJ1-5; D is possibly TRBD1 (5 bases). The CDR3 is 13 amino acids. Germline CDR1 is MNHEY and CDR2 is SVGAGI. V was clipped by 5 bases and J by 5 bases, with 10 bases between them.

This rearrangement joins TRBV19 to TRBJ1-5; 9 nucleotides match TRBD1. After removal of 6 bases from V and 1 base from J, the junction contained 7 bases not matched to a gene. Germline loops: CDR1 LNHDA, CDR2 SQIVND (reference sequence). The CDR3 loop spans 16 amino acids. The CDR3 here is CASSPGTGKSNQPQHF. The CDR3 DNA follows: TGTGCCAGTAGCCCCGGGACAGGGAAAAGCAATCAGCCCCAGCATTTT.

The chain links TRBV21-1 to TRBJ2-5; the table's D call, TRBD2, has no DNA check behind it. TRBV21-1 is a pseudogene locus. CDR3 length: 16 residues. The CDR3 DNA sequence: TGTGCCAGCAGCAAAGTTACTAGCGGGAATGGAGAGACCCAGTACTTC. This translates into CASSKVTSGNGETQYF.

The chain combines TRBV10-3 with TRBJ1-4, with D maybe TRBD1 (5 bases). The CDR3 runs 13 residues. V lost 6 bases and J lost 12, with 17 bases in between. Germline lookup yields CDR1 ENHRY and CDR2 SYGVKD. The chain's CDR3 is CAISGTEFMELFF. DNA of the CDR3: TGTGCCATCAGCGGGACGGAGTTTATGGAACTGTTTTTT.

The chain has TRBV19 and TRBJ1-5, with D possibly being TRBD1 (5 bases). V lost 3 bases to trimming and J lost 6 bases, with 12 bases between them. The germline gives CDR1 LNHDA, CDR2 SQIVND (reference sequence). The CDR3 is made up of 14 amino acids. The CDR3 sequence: CASSIGAGGQPQHF. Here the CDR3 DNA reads TGTGCCAGTAGTATCGGGGCCGGGGGTCAGCCCCAGCATTTT.

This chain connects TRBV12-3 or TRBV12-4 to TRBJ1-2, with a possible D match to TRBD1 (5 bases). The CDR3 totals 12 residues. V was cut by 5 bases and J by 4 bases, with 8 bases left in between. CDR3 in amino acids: CASSMDTYGYTF. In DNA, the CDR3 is TGTGCCAGCAGTATGGACACCTATGGCTACACCTTC.

As DNA, the CDR3 is TGCGCCAGCAGTCCCGGGACAACCTACAATGAGCAGTTCTTC. Its protein is CASSPGTTYNEQFF. This chain links TRBV23-1 with TRBJ2-1; a weak D match, TRBD1 (6 bases). TRBV23-1 is identified as an open reading frame with a role that is uncertain. The CDR3 loop spans 14 amino acids. The germline V and J ends were trimmed by 4 bases and 2 bases, with 9 bases remaining between them.

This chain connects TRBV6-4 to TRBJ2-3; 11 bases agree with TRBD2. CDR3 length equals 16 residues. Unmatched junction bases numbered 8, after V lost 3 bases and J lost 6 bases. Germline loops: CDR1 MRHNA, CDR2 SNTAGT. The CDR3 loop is CASSEVVAGGLDTQYF. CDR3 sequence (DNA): TGTGCCAGCAGTGAAGTTGTAGCGGGGGGGCTGGATACGCAGTATTTT.

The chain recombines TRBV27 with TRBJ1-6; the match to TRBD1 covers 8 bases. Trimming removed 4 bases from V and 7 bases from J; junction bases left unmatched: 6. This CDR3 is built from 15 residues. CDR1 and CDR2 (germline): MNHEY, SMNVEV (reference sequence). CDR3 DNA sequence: TGTGCCAGCAGTTCCGGACAGGGCCGAAATTCACCCCTCCACTTT. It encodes CASSSGQGRNSPLHF.

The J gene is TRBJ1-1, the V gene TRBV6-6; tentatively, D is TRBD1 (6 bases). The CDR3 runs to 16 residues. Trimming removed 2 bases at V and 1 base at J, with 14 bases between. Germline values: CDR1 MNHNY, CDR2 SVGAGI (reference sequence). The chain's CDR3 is CASSYPRTAANTEAFF. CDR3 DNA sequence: TGTGCCAGCAGTTACCCCCGGACAGCCGCGAACACTGAAGCTTTCTTT.

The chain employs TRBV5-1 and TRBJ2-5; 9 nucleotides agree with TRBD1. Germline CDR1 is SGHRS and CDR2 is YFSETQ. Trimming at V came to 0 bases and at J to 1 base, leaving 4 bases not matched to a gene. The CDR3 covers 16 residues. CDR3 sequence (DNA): TGCGCCAGCAGCTTGGGTGGGACAGGGACCCAAGAGACCCAGTACTTC. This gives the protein CASSLGGTGTQETQYF.

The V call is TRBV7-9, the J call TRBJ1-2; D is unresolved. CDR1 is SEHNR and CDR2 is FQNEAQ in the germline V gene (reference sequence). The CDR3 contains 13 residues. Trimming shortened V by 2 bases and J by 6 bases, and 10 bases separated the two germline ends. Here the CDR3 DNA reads TGTGCCAGCAGCTTAACAGAGAGGAATGGCTACACCTTC. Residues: CASSLTERNGYTF.

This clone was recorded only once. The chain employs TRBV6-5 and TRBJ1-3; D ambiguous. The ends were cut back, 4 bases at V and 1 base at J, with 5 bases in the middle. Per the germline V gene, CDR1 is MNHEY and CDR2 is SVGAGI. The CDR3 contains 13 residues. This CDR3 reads CASSFRSGNTIYF. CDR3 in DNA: TGTGCCAGCAGTTTCAGATCTGGAAACACCATATATTTT.

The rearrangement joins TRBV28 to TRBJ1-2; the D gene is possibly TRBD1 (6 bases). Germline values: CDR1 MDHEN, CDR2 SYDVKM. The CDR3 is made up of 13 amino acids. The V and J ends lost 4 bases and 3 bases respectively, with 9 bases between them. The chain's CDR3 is CASSSQGYYGYTF. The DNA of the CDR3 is TGTGCCAGCAGTTCACAGGGATACTATGGCTACACCTTC.

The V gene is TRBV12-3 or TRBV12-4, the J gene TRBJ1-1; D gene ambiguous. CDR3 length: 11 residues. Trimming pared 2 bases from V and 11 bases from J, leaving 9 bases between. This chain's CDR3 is CASSLRSMAFF. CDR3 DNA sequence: TGTGCCAGCAGTTTAAGGAGTATGGCTTTCTTT.

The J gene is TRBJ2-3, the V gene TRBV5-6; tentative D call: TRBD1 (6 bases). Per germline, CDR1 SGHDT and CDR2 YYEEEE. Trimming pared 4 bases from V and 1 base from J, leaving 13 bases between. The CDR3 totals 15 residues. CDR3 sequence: CASSPGTTRTDTQYF. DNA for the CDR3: TGTGCCAGCAGCCCCGGGACAACCCGCACAGATACGCAGTATTTT.

In nucleotides, the CDR3 is TGTGCCAGCAGTTTATCTGACAGACATTTAGCGGGAGTATCAGATACGCAGTATTTT. It encodes CASSLSDRHLAGVSDTQYF. The V gene is TRBV28, the J gene TRBJ2-3; 9 nucleotides line up with TRBD2. The CDR3 loop spans 19 amino acids. Germline trimming cut 1 base from V and 4 bases from J; bases unmatched to any gene: 15. Germline V gives CDR1 MDHEN, CDR2 SYDVKM.